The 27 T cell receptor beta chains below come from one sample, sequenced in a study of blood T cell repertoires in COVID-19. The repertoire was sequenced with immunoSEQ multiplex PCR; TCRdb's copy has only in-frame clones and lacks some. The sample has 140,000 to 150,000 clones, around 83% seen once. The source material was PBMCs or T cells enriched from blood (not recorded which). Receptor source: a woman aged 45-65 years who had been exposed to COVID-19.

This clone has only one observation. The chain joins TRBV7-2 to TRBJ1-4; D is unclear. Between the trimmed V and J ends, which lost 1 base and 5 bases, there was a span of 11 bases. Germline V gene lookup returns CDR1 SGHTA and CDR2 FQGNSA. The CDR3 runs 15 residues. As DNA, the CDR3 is TGTGCCAGCAGCTTAGTTGGGCCAGTAAATGAAAAACTGTTTTTT. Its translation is CASSLVGPVNEKLFF.

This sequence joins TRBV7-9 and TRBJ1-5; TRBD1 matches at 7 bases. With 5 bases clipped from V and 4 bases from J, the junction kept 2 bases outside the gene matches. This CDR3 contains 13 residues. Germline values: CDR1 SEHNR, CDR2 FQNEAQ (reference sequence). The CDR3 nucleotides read TGTGCCAGCAGCCAGACAGGGAATCAGCCCCAGCATTTT. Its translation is CASSQTGNQPQHF.

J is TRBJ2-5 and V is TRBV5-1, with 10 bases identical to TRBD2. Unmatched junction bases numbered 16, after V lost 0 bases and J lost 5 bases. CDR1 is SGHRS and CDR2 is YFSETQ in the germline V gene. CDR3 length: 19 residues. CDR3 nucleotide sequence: TGCGCCAGCAGCTTGGTTTCTAGCGGGGGCGCCAACCCCCCGGAGACCCAGTACTTC. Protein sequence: CASSLVSSGGANPPETQYF.

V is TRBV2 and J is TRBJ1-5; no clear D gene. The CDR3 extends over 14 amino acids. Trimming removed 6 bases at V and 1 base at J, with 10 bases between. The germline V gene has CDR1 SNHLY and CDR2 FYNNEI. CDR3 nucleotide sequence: TGTGCCAGCAGGCTGGGGAGAAGCAATCAGCCCCAGCATTTT. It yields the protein CASRLGRSNQPQHF.

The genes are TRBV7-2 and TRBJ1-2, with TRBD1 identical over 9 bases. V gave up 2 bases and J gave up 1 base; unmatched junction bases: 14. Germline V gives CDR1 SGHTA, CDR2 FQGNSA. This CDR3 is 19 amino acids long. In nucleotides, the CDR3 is TGTGCCAGCAGCTTAATGGTTCCGGGACAGGGAGGTGGTAACTATGGCTACACCTTC. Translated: CASSLMVPGQGGGNYGYTF.

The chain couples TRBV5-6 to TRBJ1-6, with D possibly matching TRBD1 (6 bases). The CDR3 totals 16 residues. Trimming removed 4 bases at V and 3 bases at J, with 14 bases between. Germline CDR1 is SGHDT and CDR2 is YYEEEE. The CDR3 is CASSRGSDSYNSPLHF. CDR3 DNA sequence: TGTGCCAGCAGCCGCGGGTCGGACAGCTATAATTCACCCCTCCACTTT. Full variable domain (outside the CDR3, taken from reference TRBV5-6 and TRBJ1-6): DAGVTQSPTHLIKTRGQQVTLRCSPKSGHDTVSWYQQALGQGPQFIFQYYEEEERQRGNFPDRFSGHQFPNYSSELNVNALLLGDSALYLCASSRGSDSYNSPLHFGNGTRLTVT.

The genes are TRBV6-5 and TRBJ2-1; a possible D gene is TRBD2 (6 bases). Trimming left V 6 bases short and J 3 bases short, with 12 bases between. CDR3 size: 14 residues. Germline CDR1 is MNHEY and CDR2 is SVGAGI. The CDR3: CASSAVSGYNEQFF. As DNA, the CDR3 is TGTGCCAGCAGCGCAGTTAGCGGCTACAATGAGCAGTTCTTC.

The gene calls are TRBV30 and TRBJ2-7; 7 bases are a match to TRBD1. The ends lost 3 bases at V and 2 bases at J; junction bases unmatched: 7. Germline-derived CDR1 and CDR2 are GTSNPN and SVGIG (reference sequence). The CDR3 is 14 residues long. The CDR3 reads CAWRDRDRAYEQYF. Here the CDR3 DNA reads TGTGCCTGGAGAGACAGGGACAGAGCCTACGAGCAGTACTTC.

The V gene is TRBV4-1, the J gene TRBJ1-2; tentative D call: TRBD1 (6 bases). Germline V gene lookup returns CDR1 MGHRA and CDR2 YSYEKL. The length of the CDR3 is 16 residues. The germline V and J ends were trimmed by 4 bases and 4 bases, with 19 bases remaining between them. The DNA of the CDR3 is TGCGCCAGCAGCCCTCTACGGGGGGCGGGGGGCTATGGCTACACCTTC. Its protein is CASSPLRGAGGYGYTF.

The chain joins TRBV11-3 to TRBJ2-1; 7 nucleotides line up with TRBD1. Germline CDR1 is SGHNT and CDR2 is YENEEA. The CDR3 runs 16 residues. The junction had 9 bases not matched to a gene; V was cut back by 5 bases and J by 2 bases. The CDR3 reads CASSRDGRGPYNEQFF. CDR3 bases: TGTGCCAGCAGCCGAGACGGAAGGGGGCCCTACAATGAGCAGTTCTTC.

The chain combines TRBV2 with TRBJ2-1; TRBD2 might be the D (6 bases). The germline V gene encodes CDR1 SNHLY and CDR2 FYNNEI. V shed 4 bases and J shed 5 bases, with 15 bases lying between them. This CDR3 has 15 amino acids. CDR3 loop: CASSAASVYDNEQFF. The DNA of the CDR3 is TGTGCCAGCAGTGCGGCTAGCGTGTATGACAATGAGCAGTTCTTC.

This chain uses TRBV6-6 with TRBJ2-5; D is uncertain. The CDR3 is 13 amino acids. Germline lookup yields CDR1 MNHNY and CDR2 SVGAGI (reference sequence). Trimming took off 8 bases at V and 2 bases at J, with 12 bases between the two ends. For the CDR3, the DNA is TGTGCCAGCGCGCGTGAACGACAAGAGACCCAGTACTTC. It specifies CASARERQETQYF.

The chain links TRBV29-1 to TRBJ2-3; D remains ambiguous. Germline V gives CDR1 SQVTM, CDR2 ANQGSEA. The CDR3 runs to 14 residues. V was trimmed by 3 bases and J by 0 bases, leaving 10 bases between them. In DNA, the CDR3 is TGCAGCGTTGACGTTGGCAGTAGCACAGATACGCAGTATTTT. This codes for CSVDVGSSTDTQYF.

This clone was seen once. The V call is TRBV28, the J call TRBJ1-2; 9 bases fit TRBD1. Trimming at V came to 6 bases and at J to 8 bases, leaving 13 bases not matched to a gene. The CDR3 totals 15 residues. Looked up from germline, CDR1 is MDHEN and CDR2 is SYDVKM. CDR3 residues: CASRSPGQGISGYTF. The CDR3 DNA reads TGTGCCAGCAGATCACCCGGACAGGGGATTAGCGGCTACACCTTC.

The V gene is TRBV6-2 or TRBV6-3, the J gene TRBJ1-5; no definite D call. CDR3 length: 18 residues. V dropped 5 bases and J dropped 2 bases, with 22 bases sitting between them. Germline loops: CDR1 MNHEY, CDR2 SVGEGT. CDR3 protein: CASSPHAVLSTGNQPQHF. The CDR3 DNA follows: TGTGCCAGCAGTCCCCATGCCGTACTTTCAACCGGCAATCAGCCCCAGCATTTT.

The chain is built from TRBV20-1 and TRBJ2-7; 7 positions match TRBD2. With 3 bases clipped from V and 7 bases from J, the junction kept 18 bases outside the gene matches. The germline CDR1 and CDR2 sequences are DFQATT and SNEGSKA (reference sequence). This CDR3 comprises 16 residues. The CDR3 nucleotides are TGCAGTGCTAGTATAAGTTGGGCTAGCGGTACTCCTGAGCAGTACTTC. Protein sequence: CSASISWASGTPEQYF.

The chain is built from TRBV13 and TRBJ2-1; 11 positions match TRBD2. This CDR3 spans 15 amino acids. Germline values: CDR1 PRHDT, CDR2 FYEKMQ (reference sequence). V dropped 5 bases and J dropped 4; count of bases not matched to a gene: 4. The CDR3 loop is CASSDTSGSYNEQFF. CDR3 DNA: TGTGCCAGCAGCGACACTAGCGGGAGTTACAATGAGCAGTTCTTC. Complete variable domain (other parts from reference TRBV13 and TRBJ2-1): AAGVIQSPRHLIKEKRETATLKCYPIPRHDTVYWYQQGPGQDPQFLISFYEKMQSDKGSIPDRFSAQQFSDYHSELNMSSLELGDSALYFCASSDTSGSYNEQFFGPGTRLTVL.

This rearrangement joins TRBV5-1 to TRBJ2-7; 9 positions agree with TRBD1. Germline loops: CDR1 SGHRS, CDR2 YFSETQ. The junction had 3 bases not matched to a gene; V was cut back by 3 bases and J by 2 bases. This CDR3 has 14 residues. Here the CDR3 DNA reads TGCGCCAGCAGCTCCTGGGACAGGGCCTACGAGCAGTACTTC. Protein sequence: CASSSWDRAYEQYF.

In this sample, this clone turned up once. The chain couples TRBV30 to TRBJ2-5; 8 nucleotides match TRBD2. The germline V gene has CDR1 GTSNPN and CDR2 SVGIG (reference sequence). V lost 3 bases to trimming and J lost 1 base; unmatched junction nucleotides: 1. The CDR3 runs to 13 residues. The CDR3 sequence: CAWRSGSQETQYF. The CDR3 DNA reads TGTGCCTGGAGAAGCGGGAGCCAAGAGACCCAGTACTTC.

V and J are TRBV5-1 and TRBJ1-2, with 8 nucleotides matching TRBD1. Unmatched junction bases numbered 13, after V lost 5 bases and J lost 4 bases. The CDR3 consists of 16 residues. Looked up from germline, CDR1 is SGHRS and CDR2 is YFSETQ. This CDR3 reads CASSPLGAQGAYGYTF. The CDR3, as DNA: TGCGCCAGCAGTCCTTTAGGGGCTCAGGGGGCCTATGGCTACACCTTC. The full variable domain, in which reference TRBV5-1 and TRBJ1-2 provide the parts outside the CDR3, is KAGVTQTPRYLIKTRGQQVTLSCSPISGHRSVSWYQQTPGQGLQFLFEYFSETQRNKGNFPGRFSGRQFSNSRSEMNVSTLELGDSALYLCASSPLGAQGAYGYTFGSGTRLTVV.

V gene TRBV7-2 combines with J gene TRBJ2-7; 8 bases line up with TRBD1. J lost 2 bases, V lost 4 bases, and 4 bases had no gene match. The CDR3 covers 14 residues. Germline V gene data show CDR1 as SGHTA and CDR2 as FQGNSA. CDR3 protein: CASSYRDRTYEQYF. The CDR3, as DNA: TGTGCCAGCAGCTACCGGGACAGGACCTACGAGCAGTACTTC.

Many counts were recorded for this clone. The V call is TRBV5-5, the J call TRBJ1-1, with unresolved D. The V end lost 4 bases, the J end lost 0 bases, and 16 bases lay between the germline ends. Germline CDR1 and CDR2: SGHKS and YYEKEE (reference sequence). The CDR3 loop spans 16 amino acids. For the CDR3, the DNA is TGTGCCAGCAGCAGAACGGGAGGCTACATGAACACTGAAGCTTTCTTT. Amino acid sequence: CASSRTGGYMNTEAFF.

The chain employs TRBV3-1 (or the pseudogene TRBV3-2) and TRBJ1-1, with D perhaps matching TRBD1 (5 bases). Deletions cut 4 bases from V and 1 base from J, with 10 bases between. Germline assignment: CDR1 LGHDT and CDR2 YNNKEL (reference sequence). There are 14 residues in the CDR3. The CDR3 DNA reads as TGTGCCAGCAGCCTCCCAGGGCCGAACACTGAAGCTTTCTTT. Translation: CASSLPGPNTEAFF.

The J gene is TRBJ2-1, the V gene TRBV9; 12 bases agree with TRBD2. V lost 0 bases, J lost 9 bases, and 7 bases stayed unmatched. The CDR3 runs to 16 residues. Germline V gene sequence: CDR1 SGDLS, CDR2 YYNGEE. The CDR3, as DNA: TGTGCCAGCAGCGTAGAGGTTGCTAGCGGGAGGGGTGAGCAGTTCTTC. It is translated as CASSVEVASGRGEQFF.

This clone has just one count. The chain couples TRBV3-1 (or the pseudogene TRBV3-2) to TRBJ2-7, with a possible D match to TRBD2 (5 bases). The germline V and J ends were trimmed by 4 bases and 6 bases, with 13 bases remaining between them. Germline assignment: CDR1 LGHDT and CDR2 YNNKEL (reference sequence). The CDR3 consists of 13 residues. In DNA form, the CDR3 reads TGTGCCAGCAGCCCGACGAGGGCAGGCGAGCAGTACTTC. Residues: CASSPTRAGEQYF.

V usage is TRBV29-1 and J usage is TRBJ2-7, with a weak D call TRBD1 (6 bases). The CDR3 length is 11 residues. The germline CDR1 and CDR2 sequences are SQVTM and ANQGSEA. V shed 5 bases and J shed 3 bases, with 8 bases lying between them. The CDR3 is CSVRTVYEQYF. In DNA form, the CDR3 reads TGCAGCGTTCGGACAGTCTACGAGCAGTACTTC.

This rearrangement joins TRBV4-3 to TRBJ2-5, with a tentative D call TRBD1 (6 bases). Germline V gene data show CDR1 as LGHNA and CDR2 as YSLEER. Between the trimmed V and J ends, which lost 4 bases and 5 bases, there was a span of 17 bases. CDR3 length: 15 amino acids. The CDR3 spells CASSPRRGMGETQYF. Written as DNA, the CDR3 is TGCGCCAGCAGCCCCAGAAGGGGGATGGGGGAGACCCAGTACTTC.